Sequencing of this T cell receptor (beta chain) was carried out in a study of blood T cell repertoires in COVID-19. Study summary: PBMCs, B-cell-depleted T cells, or T cells provided the cDNA or gDNA that made up the material.

Trimming cost V 3 bases and J 8 bases; bases outside gene matches: 7. CDR1 and CDR2 (germline): SGDLS, YYNGEE. The CDR3 loop spans 15 amino acids. In terms of age and location, participants ranged from roughly 18 to 95 years and lived in about 25 US areas. Method: immunoSEQ multiplex PCR; TCRdb's copy keeps in-frame clones and lacks some. The sample includes a few hundred thousand clones, roughly 90% of them seen just once. The receptor comes from a woman younger than 45 who had recovered from COVID-19. Input material: PBMCs or T cells enriched from blood (not recorded which). The genes are TRBV9 and TRBJ2-4, with 11 bases that match TRBD2. As DNA, the CDR3 is TGTGCCAGCAGCGGTGGGACTAGCGGCTTGCACATTCAGTACTTC. It is translated as CASSGGTSGLHIQYF.